The 23 T cell receptor beta chains below all came from one sample that was sequenced in a study of T-cell memory formation after mild COVID-19 (dated by TCRdb to about 2021). The receptor library was made with 5' RACE. Sequencing instrument: Illumina NovaSeq 6000. TCRdb ran its own pipeline on the public reads, namely fastp trimming at Q25 and MiXCR clone calling, and kept in-frame beta chains. Entries are consolidated by CDR3 protein sequence, retaining the most common genes and DNA. This sample has about 440,000 distinct CDR3 sequences in its table, and about 20% of those were observed once. In total, the top ten clones hold 7.5% to 10% of the sample. The material sequenced was PBMCs or a T cell subset sorted from them (not recorded which). The receptors were gathered from an adult woman who had mild COVID-19 (a few samples of this study predate the infection). The sample titles of this study are shuffled in the database, so cell type and time point are left out; the donor was told from shared clones.

The sample holds many counts of this clonotype. This chain links TRBV2 with TRBJ2-3, with D possibly being TRBD1 (5 bases). The CDR3 covers 15 residues. With 4 bases removed from V and 2 bases from J, the gap between germline ends came to 13 bases. Germline CDR1 reads SNHLY; CDR2 reads FYNNEI. CDR3 loop: CASSGTPWNTDTQYF. Here the CDR3 DNA reads TGTGCCAGCAGTGGGACACCCTGGAACACAGATACGCAGTATTTT.

This rearrangement joins TRBV5-1 to TRBJ1-1; D possibly corresponds to TRBD1 (5 bases). This CDR3 region has 13 residues. The V gene lost 5 bases and the J gene lost 5 bases, with 13 bases spanning the gap. Germline values: CDR1 SGHRS, CDR2 YFSETQ. Here the CDR3 DNA reads TGCGCCAGCAGAGGGGCCGCGAAGACTGAAGCTTTCTTT. Protein product: CASRGAAKTEAFF.

This clonotype occurred a few times. The chain links TRBV11-2 to TRBJ2-5; TRBD2 matches at 12 bases. Germline trimming cut 4 bases from V and 2 bases from J; bases unmatched to any gene: 8. Germline V CDR1 and CDR2: SGHAT, FQNNGV. This CDR3 has 17 residues. The CDR3 loop is CASSSLRTSGEQETQYF. In DNA form, the CDR3 reads TGTGCCAGCAGCTCCCTTCGGACTAGCGGGGAACAAGAGACCCAGTACTTC.

V is TRBV13 and J is TRBJ1-1, with a tentative D call TRBD1 (6 bases). The CDR3 covers 14 residues. The germline CDR1 and CDR2 sequences are PRHDT and FYEKMQ (reference sequence). Trimming took off 1 base at V and 8 bases at J, with 14 bases between the two ends. Written as DNA, the CDR3 is TGTGCCAGCAGCTTAGAGGGGGAAACGCTAGAAGCTTTCTTT. Its translation is CASSLEGETLEAFF.

This chain links TRBV24-1 with TRBJ2-1, with 7 bases that match TRBD1. Germline-derived CDR1 and CDR2 are KGHDR and SFDVKD. V gave up 4 bases and J gave up 15 bases; unmatched junction bases: 14. The CDR3 is 14 residues long. Here the CDR3 reads CATSDPGTVEKLFF. CDR3 bases: TGTGCCACCAGTGACCCTGGGACAGTTGAGAAACTGTTCTTC.

The rearrangement joins TRBV19 to TRBJ2-1; the match to TRBD2 covers 7 bases. J gave up 8 bases and V 9 bases, and 10 bases lay outside the gene matches. The CDR3 contains 13 residues. Germline values: CDR1 LNHDA, CDR2 SQIVND (reference sequence). CDR3 in amino acids: CASRGVGWDEQFF. The CDR3 bases are TGTGCCAGCCGGGGGGTAGGGTGGGATGAGCAGTTCTTC.

This clonotype was counted ten times or more. The chain has TRBV7-2 and TRBJ2-4; D uncertain. CDR3 length equals 13 residues. The germline V gene has CDR1 SGHTA and CDR2 FQGNSA. The germline V and J ends were trimmed by 5 bases and 12 bases, with 17 bases remaining between them. DNA for the CDR3: TGTGCCAGCAGCCCCCAGTCAGGTTGGGCTCAGTACTTC. It translates to CASSPQSGWAQYF.

The rearrangement links TRBV6-5 to TRBJ1-1, with 9 bases identical to TRBD1. The V and J ends lost 2 bases and 4 bases, in that order; junction bases with no gene match: 2. This CDR3 comprises 14 residues. CDR1 is MNHEY and CDR2 is SVGAGI in the germline V gene. CDR3 in DNA: TGTGCCAGCAGTTACGTGGACAGGGGCACTGAAGCTTTCTTT. As protein: CASSYVDRGTEAFF.

The gene calls are TRBV29-1 and TRBJ1-1; the D is unclear. This CDR3 is 14 amino acids long. Germline-derived CDR1 and CDR2 are SQVTM and ANQGSEA. Trimming took 6 bases from V and 2 from J, leaving 16 bases between them. The CDR3 DNA is TGCAGCGTCCCTCATGCCGGGCAAAACACTGAAGCTTTCTTT. This translates into CSVPHAGQNTEAFF. The variable domain in full, with the rest retrieved from reference TRBV29-1 and TRBJ1-1, is SAVISQKPSRDICQRGTSLTIQCQVDSQVTMMFWYRQQPGQSLTLIATANQGSEATYESGFVIDKFPISRPNLTFSTLTVSNMSPEDSSIYLCSVPHAGQNTEAFFGQGTRLTVV.

This clonotype appeared a few times. This CDR3 reads CASSQDGKGSGNTIYF. In DNA, the CDR3 is TGCGCCAGCAGCCAAGATGGTAAGGGGTCTGGAAACACCATATATTTT. The chain has TRBV4-1 and TRBJ1-3; possible D gene TRBD1, 5 bases. The germline gives CDR1 MGHRA, CDR2 YSYEKL. CDR3 length equals 16 residues. V lost 0 bases, J lost 1 base, and 10 bases lay in between.

A few counts support this clonotype. This chain joins TRBV10-3 and TRBJ1-1; D perhaps matches TRBD1 (5 bases). The CDR3 has 15 residues. From germline, CDR1 is ENHRY and CDR2 SYGVKD. V dropped 4 bases and J dropped 1 base, with 13 bases sitting between them. CDR3 nucleotides: TGTGCCATCAGTGTGGGGGTGGAGAAGAACACTGAAGCTTTCTTT. Translation gives CAISVGVEKNTEAFF.

The CDR3 region is CASSFIGGNQPQHF. The CDR3 DNA sequence: TGTGCCAGCAGTTTCATAGGGGGCAATCAGCCCCAGCATTTT. This sequence joins TRBV12-3 or TRBV12-4 and TRBJ1-5; D is possibly TRBD1 (5 bases). This CDR3 spans 14 amino acids. V lost 3 bases to trimming and J lost 2 bases, with 8 bases between them.

CDR3 coding DNA: TGTGCCAGCAGCGCCTGGACAGGGCCCGCTGAAGCTTTCTTT. This codes for CASSAWTGPAEAFF. The chain couples TRBV9 to TRBJ1-1, with 8 positions matching TRBD1. V lost 3 bases, J lost 6 bases, and 7 bases stayed unmatched. Germline V gives CDR1 SGDLS, CDR2 YYNGEE. CDR3 length: 14 residues.

This clonotype was observed a handful of times. The chain combines TRBV10-3 with TRBJ2-7, with D perhaps TRBD2 (6 bases). Deletions cut 10 bases from V and 3 bases from J, with 10 bases between. This CDR3 region has 11 residues. Germline loops: CDR1 ENHRY, CDR2 SYGVKD. The CDR3 sequence: CATWGGYEQYF. The CDR3 coding sequence is TGTGCCACTTGGGGAGGCTACGAGCAGTACTTC.

This clonotype was seen a few times. The chain uses TRBV6-2 or TRBV6-3 and TRBJ1-1; a weak D match, TRBD1 (6 bases). CDR3 length: 15 residues. Germline values: CDR1 MNHEY, CDR2 SVGEGT. The ends were cut back, 2 bases at V and 4 bases at J, with 14 bases in the middle. This CDR3 reads CASSYGDIRGTEAFF. The CDR3, as DNA: TGTGCCAGCAGTTACGGGGACATCCGCGGCACTGAAGCTTTCTTT.

This clonotype was counted ten times or more. The rearrangement uses TRBV12-3 or TRBV12-4 and TRBJ2-2; D not resolved. The CDR3 has 12 residues. V was shortened by 4 bases and J by 3 bases, with 3 bases between the two germline ends. CDR3 bases: TGTGCCAGCAGTTCCGACACCGGGGAGCTGTTTTTT. It encodes CASSSDTGELFF.

In this sample, this clonotype turned up once. The chain is built from TRBV5-5 and TRBJ1-2; 8 bases are shared with TRBD1. The CDR3 is 14 amino acids. The germline V gene encodes CDR1 SGHKS and CDR2 YYEKEE (reference sequence). V lost 4 bases to trimming and J lost 3 bases; unmatched junction nucleotides: 5. As DNA, the CDR3 is TGTGCCAGCAGCGGGGGGACAGGTCACTATGGCTACACCTTC. This gives the protein CASSGGTGHYGYTF.

The rearrangement uses TRBV20-1 and TRBJ2-3; the D gene could be TRBD1 or TRBD2 (6 bases each). The V and J ends lost 4 bases and 2 bases respectively, with 19 bases between them. Germline V gene lookup returns CDR1 DFQATT and CDR2 SNEGSKA (reference sequence). The CDR3 is 16 residues long. The CDR3 sequence: CSANSRRRGNTDTQYF. CDR3 DNA: TGCAGTGCTAACTCGAGGCGGAGGGGGAACACAGATACGCAGTATTTT.

The chain uses TRBV20-1 and TRBJ1-1; D gene unclear. Germline assignment: CDR1 DFQATT and CDR2 SNEGSKA (reference sequence). V gave up 2 bases and J gave up 3 bases, with 7 bases separating them. The CDR3 runs to 12 residues. CDR3 nucleotide sequence: TGCAGTGCTAGAATCCTGTACACTGAAGCTTTCTTT. Its translation: CSARILYTEAFF.

The sample holds a few counts of this clonotype. The gene calls are TRBV24-1 and TRBJ2-1; 9 nucleotides line up with TRBD2. Germline V gene lookup returns CDR1 KGHDR and CDR2 SFDVKD. Trimming at V came to 5 bases and at J to 9 bases, leaving 10 bases not matched to a gene. The CDR3 covers 15 residues. The CDR3 is CATSGSAGGGGEQFF. For the CDR3, the DNA is TGTGCCACCAGTGGTTCAGCGGGGGGTGGCGGTGAGCAGTTCTTC.

The chain recombines TRBV25-1 with TRBJ2-1, with D perhaps matching TRBD2 (5 bases). Trimming took 1 base from V and 0 from J, leaving 10 bases between them. This CDR3 region has 16 residues. Germline V CDR1 and CDR2: MGHDK, SYGVNS. The CDR3 DNA reads TGTGCCAGCAGTGAATCGAGCGGAAGCTCCTACAATGAGCAGTTCTTC. This translates into CASSESSGSSYNEQFF. Variable domain in full (rest from reference TRBV25-1 and TRBJ2-1): EADIYQTPRYLVIGTGKKITLECSQTMGHDKMYWYQQDPGMELHLIHYSYGVNSTEKGDLSSESTVSRIRTEHFPLTLESARPSHTSQYLCASSESSGSSYNEQFFGPGTRLTVL.

The chain employs TRBV6-2 or TRBV6-3 and TRBJ1-1, with D perhaps TRBD1 (5 bases). The CDR3 has 15 amino acids. Germline V gene sequence: CDR1 MNHEY, CDR2 SVGEGT. V lost 2 bases to trimming and J lost 1 base, with 11 bases between them. This CDR3 reads CASSYLQDENTEAFF. CDR3 nucleotides: TGTGCCAGCAGTTACCTACAGGACGAGAACACTGAAGCTTTCTTT.

This clonotype has only a few counts. This chain joins TRBV10-3 and TRBJ1-5; 8 bases line up with TRBD1. CDR1 ENHRY and CDR2 SYGVKD come from the germline V gene. Trimming removed 10 bases from V and 2 bases from J; junction bases left unmatched: 7. There are 14 residues in the CDR3. This CDR3 is CATDRDLGNQPQHF. The CDR3 bases are TGTGCCACGGACAGGGACTTAGGCAATCAGCCCCAGCATTTT.